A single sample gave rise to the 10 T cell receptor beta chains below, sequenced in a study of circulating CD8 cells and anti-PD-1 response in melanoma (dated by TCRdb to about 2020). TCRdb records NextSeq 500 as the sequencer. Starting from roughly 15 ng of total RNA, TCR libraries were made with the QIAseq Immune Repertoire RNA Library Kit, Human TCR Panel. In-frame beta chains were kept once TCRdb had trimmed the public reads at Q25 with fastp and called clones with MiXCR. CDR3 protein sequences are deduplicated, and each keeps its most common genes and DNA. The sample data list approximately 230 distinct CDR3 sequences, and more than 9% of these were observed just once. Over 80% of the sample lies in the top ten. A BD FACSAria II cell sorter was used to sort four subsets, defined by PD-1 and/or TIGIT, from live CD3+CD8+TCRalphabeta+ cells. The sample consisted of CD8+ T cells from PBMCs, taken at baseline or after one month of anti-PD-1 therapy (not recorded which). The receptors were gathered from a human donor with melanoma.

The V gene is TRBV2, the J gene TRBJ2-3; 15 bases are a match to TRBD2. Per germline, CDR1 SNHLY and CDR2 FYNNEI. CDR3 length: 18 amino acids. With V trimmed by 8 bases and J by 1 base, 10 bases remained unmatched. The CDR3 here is CASCLGLAGGQGTDTQYF. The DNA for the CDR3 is TGTGCCAGCTGCCTTGGACTAGCGGGGGGGCAAGGCACAGATACGCAGTATTTT.

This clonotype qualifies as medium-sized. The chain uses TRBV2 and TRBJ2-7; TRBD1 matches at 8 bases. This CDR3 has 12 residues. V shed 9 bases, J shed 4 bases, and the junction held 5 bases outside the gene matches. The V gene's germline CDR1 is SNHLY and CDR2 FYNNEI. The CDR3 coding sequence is TGTGCCAGTCTCCGGACAGGGTACGAGCAGTACTTC. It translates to CASLRTGYEQYF.

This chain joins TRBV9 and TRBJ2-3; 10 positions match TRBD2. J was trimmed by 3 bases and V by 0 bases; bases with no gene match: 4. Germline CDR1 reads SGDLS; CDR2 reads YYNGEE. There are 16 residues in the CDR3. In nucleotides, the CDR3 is TGTGCCAGCAGCGTAGAGGGGACTAGCGTAACAGATACGCAGTATTTT. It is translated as CASSVEGTSVTDTQYF.

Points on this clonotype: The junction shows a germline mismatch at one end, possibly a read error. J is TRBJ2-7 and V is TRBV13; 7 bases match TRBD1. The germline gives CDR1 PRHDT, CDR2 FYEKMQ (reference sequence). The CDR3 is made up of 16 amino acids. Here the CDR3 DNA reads TGTGCCAGCAGCGGAACGACAGGGCCCAAAGCCTACGAGCAGTCCTTC. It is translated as CASSGTTGPKAYEQSF.

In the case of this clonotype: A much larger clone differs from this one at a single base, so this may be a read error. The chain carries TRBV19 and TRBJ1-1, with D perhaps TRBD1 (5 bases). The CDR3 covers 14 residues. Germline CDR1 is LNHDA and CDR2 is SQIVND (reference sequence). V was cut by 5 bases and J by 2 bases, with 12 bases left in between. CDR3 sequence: CASSLRAGNTEAFF. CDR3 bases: TGTGCCAGTAGTCTCAGGGCGGGTAACACTGAAGCTTTCTTT.

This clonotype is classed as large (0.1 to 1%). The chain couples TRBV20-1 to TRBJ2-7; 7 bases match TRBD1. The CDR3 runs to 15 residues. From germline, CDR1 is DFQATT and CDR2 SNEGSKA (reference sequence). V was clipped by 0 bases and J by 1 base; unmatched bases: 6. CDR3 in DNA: TGCAGTGCTAGAGACACAGGGGAATTGTCCTACGAGCAGTACTTC. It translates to CSARDTGELSYEQYF.

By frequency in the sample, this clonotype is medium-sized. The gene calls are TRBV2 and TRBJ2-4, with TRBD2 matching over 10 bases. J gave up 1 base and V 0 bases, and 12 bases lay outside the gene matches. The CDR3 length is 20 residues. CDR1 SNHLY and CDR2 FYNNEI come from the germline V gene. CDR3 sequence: CASSEAGIAGGPGAKNIQYF. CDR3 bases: TGTGCCAGCAGTGAAGCAGGGATAGCGGGGGGCCCTGGGGCCAAAAACATTCAGTACTTC.

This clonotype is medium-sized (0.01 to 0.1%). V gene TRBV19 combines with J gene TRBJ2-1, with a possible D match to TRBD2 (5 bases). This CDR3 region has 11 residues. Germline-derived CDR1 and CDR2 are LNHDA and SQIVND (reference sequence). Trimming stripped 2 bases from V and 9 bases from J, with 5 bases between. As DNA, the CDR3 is TGTGCCAGTAGTATAAGCGGTGAGCAGTTCTTC. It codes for CASSISGEQFF.

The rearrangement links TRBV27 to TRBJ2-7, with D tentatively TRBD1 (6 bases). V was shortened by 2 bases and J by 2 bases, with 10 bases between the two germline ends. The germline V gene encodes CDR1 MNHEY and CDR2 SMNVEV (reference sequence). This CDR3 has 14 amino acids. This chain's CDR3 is CASSLMGAAYEQYF. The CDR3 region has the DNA TGTGCCAGCAGTTTAATGGGGGCTGCCTACGAGCAGTACTTC.

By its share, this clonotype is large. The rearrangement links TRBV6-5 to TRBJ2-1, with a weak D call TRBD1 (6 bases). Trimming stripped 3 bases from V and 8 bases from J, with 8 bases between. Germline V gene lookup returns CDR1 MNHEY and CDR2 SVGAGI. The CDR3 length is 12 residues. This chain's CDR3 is CASSYAGDEQFF. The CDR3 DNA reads TGTGCCAGCAGTTATGCAGGGGATGAGCAGTTCTTC.